A single sample gave rise to the 28 T cell receptor beta chains below, sequenced in a study of beta chain features in type 1 diabetes (dated by TCRdb to between 2017 and 2018). Library prep was done by the immunoSEQ multiplex PCR assay. The entire amount of isolated RNA was reverse transcribed using the High Capacity cDNA Reverse Transcription Kit, so the sequenced TCRB transcripts were expressed ones. TCRdb's version of the immuneACCESS table is confined to in-frame rearrangements and falls short of the full clone set. An unresolved V gene accounts for under half of the shortfall where checked; the remainder is of unknown origin. For this sample the table gives 250,000 to 300,000 clones, of which about 8% were detected only once. Over 0.8% of the sample comes from the top ten. Material: central memory CD4+ T cells from blood. Every receptor here comes from a woman aged 18 to 35 in good health.

This clone was detected many times. The rearrangement links TRBV28 to TRBJ1-2, with no clear D. This CDR3 spans 15 amino acids. Between the trimmed V and J ends, which lost 3 bases and 6 bases, there was a span of 17 bases. Looked up from germline, CDR1 is MDHEN and CDR2 is SYDVKM. CDR3 region: CASSFRQSRENGYTF. The CDR3 DNA is TGTGCCAGCAGTTTTCGGCAGTCCCGAGAAAATGGCTACACCTTC.

This clone appeared many times. The chain uses TRBV2 and TRBJ1-1, with TRBD1 matching 7 bases. Germline-derived CDR1 and CDR2 are SNHLY and FYNNEI. V was clipped by 6 bases and J by 0 bases; unmatched bases: 7. This CDR3 region has 15 residues. Here the CDR3 reads CASRTLQGMNTEAFF. As DNA, the CDR3 is TGTGCCAGCAGGACCCTACAGGGGATGAACACTGAAGCTTTCTTT.

The chain joins TRBV6-5 to TRBJ2-1; 10 bases match TRBD2. Trimming removed 7 bases from V and 12 bases from J; junction bases left unmatched: 12. CDR3 size: 14 residues. Germline CDR1 is MNHEY and CDR2 is SVGAGI. The CDR3 DNA follows: TGTGCCAGCACGCGGAAAAGCGGGGGGGCCGGGCAGTTCTTC. Protein product: CASTRKSGGAGQFF.

This chain uses TRBV7-7 with TRBJ2-7, with D uncertain. The V end was cut by 4 bases, the J end by 3 bases, with 13 bases between. Germline CDR1 reads SSHAT; CDR2 reads FNYEAQ (reference sequence). This CDR3 is built from 14 residues. CDR3 in amino acids: CASSSRAIVYEQYF. The CDR3 nucleotides read TGTGCCAGCAGCTCAAGGGCGATAGTCTACGAGCAGTACTTC. Filled out from reference TRBV7-7 and TRBJ2-7, the complete variable domain reads GAGVSQSPRYKVTKRGQDVTLRCDPISSHATLYWYQQALGQGPEFLTYFNYEAQPDKSGLPSDRFSAERPEGSISTLTIQRTEQRDSAMYRCASSSRAIVYEQYFGPGTRLTVT.

This clone appeared a few times. This chain connects TRBV6-5 to TRBJ1-3; TRBD1 might be the D (5 bases). With 6 bases removed from V and 3 bases from J, the gap between germline ends came to 9 bases. This CDR3 contains 13 residues. Germline CDR1 MNHEY, CDR2 SVGAGI. In DNA form, the CDR3 reads TGTGCCAGCAGGGGGCTAGGTGGAAACACCATATATTTT. Encoded protein: CASRGLGGNTIYF.

V is TRBV2 and J is TRBJ2-7, with TRBD1 matching 12 bases. Germline V gene sequence: CDR1 SNHLY, CDR2 FYNNEI. The CDR3 has 13 residues. With 6 bases clipped from V and 7 bases from J, the junction kept 4 bases outside the gene matches. The CDR3 reads CASRGQGAREQYV. CDR3 DNA: TGTGCCAGCAGGGGACAGGGGGCACGGGAGCAGTACGTC.

This clone was counted a few times. The rearrangement joins TRBV6-1 to TRBJ1-6, with D possibly TRBD1 on 5 matching bases. V lost 4 bases to trimming and J lost 10 bases, with 14 bases between them. The CDR3 totals 14 residues. Germline V gene lookup returns CDR1 MNHNS and CDR2 SASEGT. CDR3 amino acids: CASSARLGDSPLHF. In nucleotides, the CDR3 is TGTGCCAGCAGTGCCCGACTAGGGGACTCACCCCTCCACTTT.

The V and J genes are TRBV9 and TRBJ1-3; no reliable D call. V gave up 1 base and J gave up 0 bases, with 11 bases separating them. The CDR3 is made up of 16 amino acids. Germline V gene sequence: CDR1 SGDLS, CDR2 YYNGEE. For the CDR3, the DNA is TGTGCCAGCAGCGTACGGGCCGGACCCTCTGGAAACACCATATATTTT. Translating it yields CASSVRAGPSGNTIYF.

The chain combines TRBV4-3 with TRBJ2-7; D remains ambiguous. Trimming took off 10 bases at V and 0 bases at J, with 13 bases between the two ends. Germline lookup yields CDR1 LGHNA and CDR2 YSLEER. The CDR3 contains 13 residues. The CDR3 protein is CAISGLGSYEQYF. CDR3 DNA sequence: TGCGCCATCTCCGGATTAGGCTCCTACGAGCAGTACTTC.

The chain carries TRBV5-5 and TRBJ2-5, with 7 bases matching TRBD1. The CDR3 runs 14 residues. CDR1 is SGHKS and CDR2 is YYEKEE in the germline V gene (reference sequence). J gave up 3 bases and V 3 bases, and 5 bases lay outside the gene matches. CDR3 residues: CASSWGTAEETQYF. CDR3 nucleotide sequence: TGTGCCAGCAGCTGGGGGACAGCTGAAGAGACCCAGTACTTC.

This chain links TRBV7-2 with TRBJ2-3, with 8 bases lining up with TRBD1. The germline CDR1 and CDR2 sequences are SGHTA and FQGNSA. This CDR3 is built from 12 residues. The V segment lost 7 bases and the J segment 9 bases; nucleotides outside the gene matches: 6. The CDR3 is CASTVAGGTQYF. The CDR3 DNA follows: TGTGCCAGCACCGTAGCAGGGGGCACGCAGTATTTT.

A few counts support this clone. This chain uses TRBV7-9 with TRBJ2-2; D might be TRBD2 (5 bases). Germline CDR1 and CDR2: SEHNR and FQNEAQ (reference sequence). The germline V and J ends were trimmed by 0 bases and 4 bases, with 6 bases remaining between them. The CDR3 is made up of 14 amino acids. DNA for the CDR3: TGTGCCAGCAGCTTAGCCGGACTCACCGGGGAGCTGTTTTTT. Its translation is CASSLAGLTGELFF. The full variable domain, its missing parts supplied by reference TRBV7-9 and TRBJ2-2, is DTGVSQNPRHKITKRGQNVTFRCDPISEHNRLYWYRQTLGQGPEFLTYFQNEAQLEKSRLLSDRFSAERPKGSFSTLEIQRTEQGDSAMYLCASSLAGLTGELFFGEGSRLTVL.

V gene TRBV27 combines with J gene TRBJ2-5; no clear D. The CDR3 runs 13 residues. Germline lookup yields CDR1 MNHEY and CDR2 SMNVEV (reference sequence). The V end lost 3 bases, the J end lost 5 bases, and 10 bases lay between the germline ends. The CDR3 bases are TGTGCCAGCAGTTTTCAGGTCGGGGAGACCCAGTACTTC. It translates to CASSFQVGETQYF.

This clone was counted a few times. The gene calls are TRBV28 and TRBJ1-4; tentative D call: TRBD1 (5 bases). CDR1 is MDHEN and CDR2 is SYDVKM in the germline V gene. V lost 5 bases to trimming and J lost 6 bases, with 16 bases between them. This CDR3 has 15 residues. CDR3: CASSGATVIDEKLFF. CDR3 DNA sequence: TGTGCCAGCAGTGGGGCGACAGTGATTGATGAAAAACTGTTTTTT.

This clone was found a few times. This chain connects TRBV19 to TRBJ2-2; the D is unclear. V lost 6 bases and J lost 2, with 7 bases in between. CDR1 and CDR2 from the germline V gene are LNHDA and SQIVND (reference sequence). The CDR3 consists of 13 residues. The CDR3 DNA is TGTGCCAGTAGGGAGAGTAACACCGGGGAGCTGTTTTTT. Amino acids: CASRESNTGELFF.

The CDR3 DNA is TGTGCCACCCAAACAGGGGGCGAGAATTCACCCCTCCACTTT. Translating gives CATQTGGENSPLHF. The chain has TRBV7-9 and TRBJ1-6, with 9 bases that match TRBD1. Germline values: CDR1 SEHNR, CDR2 FQNEAQ (reference sequence). This CDR3 has 14 amino acids. J was trimmed by 7 bases and V by 10 bases; bases with no gene match: 8.

The chain is built from TRBV2 and TRBJ1-5; 8 bases are shared with TRBD1. The trim removed 4 bases at V and 4 bases at J, leaving 3 bases unmatched. From germline, CDR1 is SNHLY and CDR2 FYNNEI. CDR3 size: 14 residues. Here the CDR3 reads CASSGDRRNQPQHF. CDR3 nucleotides: TGTGCCAGCAGTGGGGACAGGAGGAATCAGCCCCAGCATTTT.

This clone was counted between two and nine times. The rearrangement uses TRBV9 and TRBJ2-5; D not resolved. The V gene's germline CDR1 is SGDLS and CDR2 YYNGEE. The CDR3 runs to 16 residues. V shed 0 bases and J shed 2 bases, with 14 bases lying between them. The CDR3 reads CASSVGPITTQETQYF. The DNA of the CDR3 is TGTGCCAGCAGCGTAGGTCCGATAACTACTCAAGAGACCCAGTACTTC. Full variable domain (remainder filled in from reference TRBV9 and TRBJ2-5): DSGVTQTPKHLITATGQRVTLRCSPRSGDLSVYWYQQSLDQGLQFLIQYYNGEERAKGNILERFSAQQFPDLHSELNLSSLELGDSALYFCASSVGPITTQETQYFGPGTRLLVL.

V usage is TRBV5-1 and J usage is TRBJ2-2; TRBD1 might be the D (5 bases). Between the trimmed V and J ends, which lost 0 bases and 7 bases, there was a span of 13 bases. Looked up from germline, CDR1 is SGHRS and CDR2 is YFSETQ. The CDR3 length is 15 residues. The CDR3 sequence: CASSLDSQGYGELFF. CDR3 bases: TGCGCCAGCAGCTTGGATTCGCAGGGATACGGGGAGCTGTTTTTT.

The CDR3 here is CASSPSWTGAEAFF. The DNA of the CDR3 is TGTGCCAGCAGCCCCTCTTGGACAGGGGCTGAAGCTTTCTTT. The chain recombines TRBV7-8 with TRBJ1-1; the match to TRBD1 covers 9 bases. The CDR3 consists of 14 residues. J gave up 6 bases and V 5 bases, and 7 bases lay outside the gene matches. Germline V gives CDR1 SGHVS, CDR2 FQNEAQ.

The rearrangement joins TRBV14 to TRBJ2-6; 9 bases align to TRBD1. V lost 2 bases, J lost 3 bases, and 8 bases stayed unmatched. The length of the CDR3 is 18 residues. The germline gives CDR1 SGHDN, CDR2 FVKESK. The CDR3 sequence: CASSQKQGALYGANVLTF. In DNA, the CDR3 is TGTGCCAGCAGCCAAAAACAGGGGGCCCTGTATGGGGCCAACGTCCTGACTTTC. Looking up the rest from reference TRBV14 and TRBJ2-6 gives the full variable domain: EAGVTQFPSHSVIEKGQTVTLRCDPISGHDNLYWYRRVMGKEIKFLLHFVKESKQDESGMPNNRFLAERTGGTYSTLKVQPAELEDSGVYFCASSQKQGALYGANVLTFGAGSRLTVL.

The table lists this clone with many counts. This chain links TRBV5-6 with TRBJ2-7; perhaps TRBD2 as D (5 bases). The V end was cut by 1 base, the J end by 7 bases, with 9 bases between. Germline V gene sequence: CDR1 SGHDT, CDR2 YYEEEE. This CDR3 is built from 12 residues. This CDR3 reads CASSLLGDEQYF. The CDR3 coding sequence is TGTGCCAGCAGCTTGCTCGGGGATGAGCAGTACTTC. Together with reference TRBV5-6 and TRBJ2-7, the CDR3 gives the full variable domain: DAGVTQSPTHLIKTRGQQVTLRCSPKSGHDTVSWYQQALGQGPQFIFQYYEEEERQRGNFPDRFSGHQFPNYSSELNVNALLLGDSALYLCASSLLGDEQYFGPGTRLTVT.

The chain carries TRBV19 and TRBJ1-3, with D unresolved. From germline, CDR1 is LNHDA and CDR2 SQIVND (reference sequence). The CDR3 length is 14 residues. V shed 3 bases and J shed 0 bases, with 6 bases lying between them. CDR3 in DNA: TGTGCCAGTAGTATGGGCGGCTCTGGAAACACCATATATTTT. Protein sequence: CASSMGGSGNTIYF.

This clone was detected a few times. The chain joins TRBV4-2 to TRBJ2-5; D could derive from TRBD1 or TRBD2 (5 bases each). Germline loops: CDR1 LGHNA, CDR2 YNFKEQ. The germline V and J ends were trimmed by 4 bases and 2 bases, with 14 bases remaining between them. The CDR3 sequence is 15 residues long. The CDR3 sequence is CASSPTRGSQETQYF. CDR3 coding DNA: TGTGCCAGCAGCCCGACGAGGGGAAGTCAAGAGACCCAGTACTTC.

The sample holds many counts of this clone. V usage is TRBV11-2 and J usage is TRBJ2-7, with no clear D. This CDR3 is 13 amino acids long. Germline V lookup: CDR1 SGHAT, CDR2 FQNNGV. V was pared by 0 bases and J by 2 bases, with 5 bases between. As DNA, the CDR3 is TGTGCCAGCAGCTTAGACGGCGCCTACGAGCAGTACGTC. Its translation: CASSLDGAYEQYV.

The chain carries TRBV6-6 and TRBJ2-7; 10 bases line up with TRBD2. The CDR3 extends over 15 amino acids. The V segment lost 7 bases and the J segment 4 bases; nucleotides outside the gene matches: 10. CDR1 is MNHNY and CDR2 is SVGAGI in the germline V gene (reference sequence). CDR3 residues: CASTIQPSGGYEQYV. CDR3 DNA sequence: TGTGCCAGCACTATCCAACCTAGCGGGGGTTACGAGCAGTACGTC.

This clone was counted between two and nine times. This chain's CDR3 is CASSYQGQGRADTQYF. DNA of the CDR3: TGTGCCAGCAGCTACCAGGGGCAGGGCCGGGCAGATACGCAGTATTTT. This sequence joins TRBV7-6 and TRBJ2-3, with TRBD1 as a possible D gene (6 bases). The ends were cut back, 4 bases at V and 4 bases at J, with 18 bases in the middle. The CDR3 length is 16 residues. Germline CDR1 SGHVS, CDR2 FNYEAQ.

This clone has a handful of counts. The J gene is TRBJ2-7, the V gene TRBV7-2; D is undetermined. The germline V gene encodes CDR1 SGHTA and CDR2 FQGNSA. With 2 bases removed from V and 7 bases from J, the gap between germline ends came to 12 bases. This CDR3 has 13 residues. The CDR3 bases are TGTGCCAGCAGCTTACTACCCGAAAGGGAGCAGTACTTC. Translating gives CASSLLPEREQYF.